One and the same sample provided the 7 T cell receptor beta chains below, sequenced in a study of T cells after yellow fever vaccination. TCRdb recomputed calls from the 5' RACE reads with MiXCR, one row per CDR3 protein. The data contain 300,000 to 400,000 distinct CDR3 sequences, approximately 13% of them seen just once; the ten biggest clones take up about 3%. The sample in question was CD4+ T cells sorted from PBMCs, obtained 15 days after the yellow fever booster vaccination. The receptors stem from a man between 18 and 29 years old who received the YFV17D yellow fever vaccine.

This clonotype was detected a few times. This chain links TRBV20-1 with TRBJ1-2; maybe TRBD1 (5 bases). Trimming took 6 bases from V and 4 from J, leaving 18 bases between them. Germline CDR1 reads DFQATT; CDR2 reads SNEGSKA (reference sequence). The CDR3 covers 14 residues. The CDR3 nucleotides read TGCAGTGCGACGACACTCCAGAGGGGCTATGGCTACACCTTC. Its translation is CSATTLQRGYGYTF.

The chain links TRBV28 to TRBJ2-3; unclear D gene. The ends were cut back, 7 bases at V and 3 bases at J, with 8 bases in the middle. Germline CDR1 and CDR2: MDHEN and SYDVKM. This CDR3 contains 12 residues. CDR3 DNA sequence: TGTGCCAGCATGTCCTCAACAGATACGCAGTATTTT. Protein product: CASMSSTDTQYF.

This clonotype was detected a few times. The chain uses TRBV15 and TRBJ1-5; the match to TRBD1 covers 7 bases. This CDR3 comprises 14 residues. Germline CDR1 is LNHNV and CDR2 is YYDKDF (reference sequence). After removal of 1 base from V and 7 bases from J, the junction contained 4 bases not matched to a gene. DNA of the CDR3: TGTGCCACCAGCAGAGTATCAGGGGGGCAGCCCCAGCATTTT. Translated: CATSRVSGGQPQHF.

The DNA for the CDR3 is TGTGCCAGCAGCTTGGCTGGGAGCATCGCGTACGAGCAGTACTTC. Translation: CASSLAGSIAYEQYF. V and J are TRBV5-5 and TRBJ2-7; D perhaps matches TRBD2 (5 bases). The germline CDR1 and CDR2 sequences are SGHKS and YYEKEE (reference sequence). With 0 bases removed from V and 4 bases from J, the gap between germline ends came to 14 bases. There are 15 residues in the CDR3.

The CDR3 loop is CASSSWSVRYSNQPQHF. Written as DNA, the CDR3 is TGTGCCAGCAGTTCCTGGTCCGTGAGGTATAGCAATCAGCCCCAGCATTTT. This chain links TRBV28 with TRBJ1-5; D remains unclear. Between the trimmed V and J ends, which lost 4 bases and 0 bases, there was a span of 16 bases. CDR1 is MDHEN, CDR2 SYDVKM, per germline. There are 17 residues in the CDR3.

This clonotype has a handful of counts. The chain employs TRBV21-1 and TRBJ2-7; the table gives TRBD1 as D, unverified against the DNA. TRBV21-1 is listed as a pseudogene. CDR3 length: 14 residues. The CDR3 reads CASTVTGPLYEQYF. DNA of the CDR3: TGTGCCAGCACCGTGACGGGACCCCTCTACGAGCAGTACTTC.

CDR3 sequence: CASSPAGRDSLGTQYF. The CDR3 DNA is TGCGCCAGCAGCCCCGCGGGGCGGGATTCCTTGGGGACCCAGTACTTC. The rearrangement uses TRBV4-1 and TRBJ2-5; a possible D gene is TRBD2 (6 bases). The CDR3 is 16 amino acids. V lost 4 bases and J 7 bases, leaving 22 bases between the germline ends. The V gene's germline CDR1 is MGHRA and CDR2 YSYEKL.